The entry below describes one T cell receptor (beta chain). The antigen is not known. Other DNA sequences of this sample code for an identical CDR3. Vbeta (60) and Jbeta (13) primers were used in the PCR. Original processing methods: Per a later analysis, the number of unique TCR beta chains was roughly 83 million, of which around 10 million were shared. The data were produced by immunoSEQ multiplex PCR, yet TCRdb's version contains in-frame clones alone and is incomplete. The V and J calls and clone size were taken over from that table, and D and trimming were inferred from the DNA. The data contain roughly 150,000 clones, roughly 87% of them seen just once; the ten biggest clones take up approximately 1.5%. Looked up from germline, CDR1 is SGHRS and CDR2 is YFSETQ. The trim removed 4 bases at V and 2 bases at J, leaving 5 bases unmatched. The CDR3 totals 15 residues. This specimen belongs to a study of cytomegalovirus exposure and HLA in healthy donors. As for the study in general: Among about 179 million T cells, an earlier analysis found around 100 million unique TCR beta sequences.

Points from the study as a whole: TCR beta chain V- and J-gene trimming was linked, in a later analysis, to a missense variant in DCLRE1C. Relative to the roughly 690-donor mean, N-insertions were reportedly fewer in an Asian-associated ancestry cluster in a later analysis.

The V gene is TRBV5-1, the J gene TRBJ2-3; TRBD2 matches at 9 bases. The sequenced sample consisted of PBMCs. The clonotype originates from a girl aged 10 to 17 in good health and CMV-seropositive. Here the CDR3 reads CASSLERGDTDTQYF. For the CDR3, the DNA is TGCGCCAGCAGCCTAGAGCGGGGGGACACAGATACGCAGTATTTT.